Listed below are T cell receptor beta chains from one sample, sequenced in a study of T cell changes during pregnancy in multiple sclerosis. Data came from immunoSEQ multiplex PCR; TCRdb stores just in-frame clones and leaves some out. The sample holds tens of thousands of clones; 92% are singletons and the top ten take about 1.5%. Sequencing used peripheral blood, obtained after pregnancy. Receptors were obtained from a female donor with multiple sclerosis, enrolled in a pregnancy study. Each CDR3 is given without its conserved first and last residue.

12,TRBV6-4,ASSRDRGTYGYT
14,TRBV6-1,ASSDWTKSSYNEQF
14,TRBV7-2,ASSLRTVNQGTEAF
12,TRBV19,ATTGTGGGQPQH
14,TRBV6-6,ASRGQSGSSTDTQY
12,TRBV11-2,ASSLGQTNEKLF
13,TRBV7-2,ASSPTGSSNEKLF
10,TRBV7-9,ASSLSGYEQY
11,TRBV19,ASSIALSYEQY
13,TRBV5-1,ASSVQAGGGDTQY
18,TRBV4-3,ASSQELNGSPVTGSYEQY
13,TRBV2,ASSADRGLNEKLF
14,TRBV11-2,ASSFPPGGRNYEQF
13,TRBV6-1,ASSDLQEFNQPQH
14,TRBV18,ASSPLGLAGGSEQF
14,TRBV6-5,ASSYDGAGTIYEQY
13,TRBV5-4,ASSLVGQGADTQY
12,TRBV5-4,ASSKDSHDEKLF
13,TRBV2,ASSEAQAGNTEAF
12,TRBV11-2,ASSLDHRGSIQY
14,TRBV7-9,ASSLQRTGEADTQY
18,TRBV7-6,ASSRLRGTGFFDENYEQY
12,TRBV5-1,ASSLLLSEGEQF
10,TRBV13,ASSLERLEQF
11,TRBV6-1,ASGRGLGQPQH
12,TRBV13,ASSLSGKAGELF
15,TRBV19,ASSRSGELATNEKLF
13,TRBV11-1,ASSKGRGNTGELF
13,TRBV4-1,ASSTRLAGAYEQY
12,TRBV7-9,ASSLVQGSTEAF
11,TRBV30,AWSVAQDYGYT
18,TRBV6-4,ASSALPPFSGRSSYNEQF
10,TRBV5-1,ASSPSQETQY
12,TRBV28,ASITSGWTTEAF
14,TRBV28,ASSLLLAVSTDTQY
14,TRBV5-8,ASSLVLVGPNEKLF
12,TRBV18,ASSPEGQGTGYT
12,TRBV6-5,ASRQDHSNQPQH
10,TRBV29-1,SVALSGNEQY
13,TRBV6-4,ASSVAAGSNQPQH
12,TRBV5-1,ASSLVRAGGEQY
13,TRBV7-2,ASSLRDIGGETQY
13,TRBV5-1,ASSLTGGNTGELF
13,TRBV19,ASSTRQVLNTEAF
9,TRBV2,ASRGTFRAF
13,TRBV4-2,ASSQDGQEADTQY
12,TRBV28,ASSPRGDRDGYT
14,TRBV16,ASSRRSGSLTDTQY
13,TRBV9,ASSFPSDTNTEAF
12,TRBV19,ASSIDGGNNEQF
12,TRBV6-4,ASSDQLAMYEQY
10,TRBV10-1,ASSGQGHEQY
11,TRBV23-1,ASSHFGTVEAF
9,TRBV9,ASSSGGRYT
13,TRBV9,ASSVATGGNEKLF
19,TRBV4-1,ASSQEEGTSGYLSSYNEQF
11,TRBV11-2,ASSFLGSSEAF
15,TRBV2,ASSLDREMSSNQPQH
15,TRBV9,ASSSLIRTGGSSGYT